This T cell receptor beta chain stems from a study of T cells in Graves' hyperthyroidism and ophthalmopathy. This clonotype was observed at least ten times. The CDR3 has 13 residues. CDR1 SGHNT and CDR2 YENEEA come from the germline V gene. Trimming stripped 5 bases from V and 3 bases from J, with 9 bases between. There were TCR beta CDR3 regions amplified from RNA transcripts. The HTBI primer set drove a first-round RT-PCR of the TCR CDR3. TCRdb itself ran the multiplex PCR reads through MiXCR, one entry per CDR3 protein. The sample includes nearly 600,000 distinct CDR3 sequences, approximately 15% seen only once; the top ten take more than 6%.

Input material: blood. The genes are TRBV11-3 and TRBJ2-3; D remains unclear. This TCR came from a woman younger than 35 with Graves' ophthalmopathy. The CDR3 DNA sequence: TGTGCCAGCAGCCCCCCTGAAACAGATACGCAGTATTTT. This codes for CASSPPETDTQYF.